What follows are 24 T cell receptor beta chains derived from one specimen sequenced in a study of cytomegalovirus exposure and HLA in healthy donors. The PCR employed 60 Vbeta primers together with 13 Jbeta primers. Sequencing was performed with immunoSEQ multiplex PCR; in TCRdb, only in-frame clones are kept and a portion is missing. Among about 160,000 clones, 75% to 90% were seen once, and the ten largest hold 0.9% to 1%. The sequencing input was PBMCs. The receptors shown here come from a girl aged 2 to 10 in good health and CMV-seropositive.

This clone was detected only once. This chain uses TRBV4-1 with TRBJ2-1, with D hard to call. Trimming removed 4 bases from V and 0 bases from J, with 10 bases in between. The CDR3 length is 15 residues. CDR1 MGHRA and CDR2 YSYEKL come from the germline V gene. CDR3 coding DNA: TGCGCCAGCAGCCTTCGCGCTAGCTCCTACAATGAGCAGTTCTTC. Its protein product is CASSLRASSYNEQFF.

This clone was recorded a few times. The CDR3 nucleotides are TGCGCCAGCAGGCAGGACAGCTCTAGCAATCAGCCCCAGCATTTT. This encodes CASRQDSSSNQPQHF. The gene calls are TRBV10-2 and TRBJ1-5, with D possibly TRBD1 on 6 matching bases. CDR3 length: 15 residues. In germline, CDR1 is WSHSY, CDR2 SAAADI. Between the trimmed V and J ends, which lost 6 bases and 0 bases, there was a span of 12 bases.

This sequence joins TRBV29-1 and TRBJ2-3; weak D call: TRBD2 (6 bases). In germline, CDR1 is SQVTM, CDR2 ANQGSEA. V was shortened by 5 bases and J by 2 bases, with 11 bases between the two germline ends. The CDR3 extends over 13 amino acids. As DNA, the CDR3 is TGCAGCGTTTGTAGCGGACTCACAGATACGCAGTATTTT. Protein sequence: CSVCSGLTDTQYF.

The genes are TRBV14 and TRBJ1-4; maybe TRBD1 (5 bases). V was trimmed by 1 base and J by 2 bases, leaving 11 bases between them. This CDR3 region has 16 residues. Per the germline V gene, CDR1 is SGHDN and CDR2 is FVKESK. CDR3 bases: TGTGCCAGCAGCCAAGTTGGGCCAGGGACTAATGAAAAACTGTTTTTT. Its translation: CASSQVGPGTNEKLFF.

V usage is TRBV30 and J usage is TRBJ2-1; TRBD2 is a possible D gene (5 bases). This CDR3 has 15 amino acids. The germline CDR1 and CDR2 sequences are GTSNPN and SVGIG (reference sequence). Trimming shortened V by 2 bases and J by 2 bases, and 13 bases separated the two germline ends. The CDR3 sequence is CAWSLWEIPYNEQFF. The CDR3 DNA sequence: TGTGCCTGGAGTCTATGGGAGATACCCTACAATGAGCAGTTCTTC.

CDR3 sequence (DNA): TGTGCCAGCAGCTTAGAGGTGACCGGGGAGCTGTTTTTT. Encoded protein: CASSLEVTGELFF. The chain has TRBV5-8 and TRBJ2-2; D is undetermined. CDR1 is SGHTS and CDR2 is YDEGEE in the germline V gene. The CDR3 consists of 13 residues. Trimming cost V 2 bases and J 5 bases, with 7 bases left between them.

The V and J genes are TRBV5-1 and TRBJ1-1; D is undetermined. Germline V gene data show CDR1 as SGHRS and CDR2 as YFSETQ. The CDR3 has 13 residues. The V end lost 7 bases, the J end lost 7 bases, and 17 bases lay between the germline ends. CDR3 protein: CASREQLSVEAFF. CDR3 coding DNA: TGCGCCAGCCGGGAACAGTTGTCAGTTGAAGCTTTCTTT.

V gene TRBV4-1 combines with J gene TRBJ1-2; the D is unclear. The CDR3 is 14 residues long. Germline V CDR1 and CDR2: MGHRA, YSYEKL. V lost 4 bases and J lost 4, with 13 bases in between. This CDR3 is CASSPEAQPYGYTF. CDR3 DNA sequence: TGCGCCAGCAGCCCGGAGGCACAGCCCTATGGCTACACCTTC.

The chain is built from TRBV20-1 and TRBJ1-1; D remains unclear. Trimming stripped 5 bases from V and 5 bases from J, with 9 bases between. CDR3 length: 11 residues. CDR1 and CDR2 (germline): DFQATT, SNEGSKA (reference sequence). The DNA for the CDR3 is TGCAGTGCTCTCAGCGAGACTGAAGCTTTCTTT. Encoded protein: CSALSETEAFF.

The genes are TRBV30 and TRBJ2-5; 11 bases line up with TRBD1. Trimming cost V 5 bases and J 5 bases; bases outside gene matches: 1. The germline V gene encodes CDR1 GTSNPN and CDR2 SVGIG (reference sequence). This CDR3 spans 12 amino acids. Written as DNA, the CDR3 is TGTGCCTGGCGGACAGGGGGCGAGACCCAGTACTTC. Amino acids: CAWRTGGETQYF.

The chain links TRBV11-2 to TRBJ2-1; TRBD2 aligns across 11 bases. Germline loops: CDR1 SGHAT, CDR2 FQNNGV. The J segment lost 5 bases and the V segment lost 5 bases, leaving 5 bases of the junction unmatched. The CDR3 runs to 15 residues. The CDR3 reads CASSIIAGGDNEQFF. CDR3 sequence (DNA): TGTGCCAGCAGCATAATAGCGGGAGGGGACAATGAGCAGTTCTTC.

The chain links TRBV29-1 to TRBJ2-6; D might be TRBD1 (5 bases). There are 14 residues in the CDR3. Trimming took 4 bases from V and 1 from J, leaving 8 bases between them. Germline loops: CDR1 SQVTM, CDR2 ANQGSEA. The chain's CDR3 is CSVGGSSGANVLTF. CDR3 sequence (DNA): TGCAGCGTTGGGGGCTCGTCTGGGGCCAACGTCCTGACTTTC.

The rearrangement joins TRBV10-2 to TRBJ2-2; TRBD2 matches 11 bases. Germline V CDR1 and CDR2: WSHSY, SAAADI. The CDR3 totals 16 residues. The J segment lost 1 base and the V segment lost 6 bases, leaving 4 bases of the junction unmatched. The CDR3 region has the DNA TGCGCCAGCAGCGGCCTAGCGGGAGGGAACACCGGGGAGCTGTTTTTT. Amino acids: CASSGLAGGNTGELFF.

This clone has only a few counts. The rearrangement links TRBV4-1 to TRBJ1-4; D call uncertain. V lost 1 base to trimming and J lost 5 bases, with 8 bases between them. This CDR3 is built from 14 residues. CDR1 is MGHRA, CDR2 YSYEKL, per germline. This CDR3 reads CASSQASVNEKLFF. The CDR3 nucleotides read TGCGCCAGCAGCCAAGCGTCAGTGAATGAAAAACTGTTTTTT.

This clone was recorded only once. The CDR3 DNA sequence: TGTGCCAGCCGGGACAGGGTGACCTACGAGCAGTACTTC. Translated: CASRDRVTYEQYF. The chain recombines TRBV6-1 with TRBJ2-7, with 9 bases that match TRBD1. The germline gives CDR1 MNHNS, CDR2 SASEGT. Losses at the gene ends were 8 bases for V and 2 bases for J; bases not matched to a gene: 4. This CDR3 spans 13 amino acids.

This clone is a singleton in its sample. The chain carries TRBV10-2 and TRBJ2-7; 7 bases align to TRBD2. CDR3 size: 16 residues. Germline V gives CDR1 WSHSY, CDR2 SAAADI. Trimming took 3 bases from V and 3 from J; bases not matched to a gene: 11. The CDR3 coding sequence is TGCGCCAGCAGTGAAGGCCCACTAGCGAGCCGCTACGAGCAGTACTTC. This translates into CASSEGPLASRYEQYF.

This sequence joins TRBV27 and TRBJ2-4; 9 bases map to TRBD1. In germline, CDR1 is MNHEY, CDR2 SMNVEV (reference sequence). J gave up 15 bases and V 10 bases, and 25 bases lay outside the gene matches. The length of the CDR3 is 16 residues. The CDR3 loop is CATASSPGQGKLLLYF. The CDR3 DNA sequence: TGTGCCACCGCGAGTTCCCCGGGACAGGGAAAACTTCTTCTGTACTTC.

CDR3 amino acids: CASSPHREGAETQYF. CDR3 bases: TGTGCCAGCAGCCCCCATCGGGAGGGGGCAGAGACCCAGTACTTC. This chain connects TRBV9 to TRBJ2-5; D is possibly TRBD2 (8 bases). The CDR3 totals 15 residues. Trimming removed 4 bases at V and 4 bases at J, with 17 bases between. CDR1 is SGDLS, CDR2 YYNGEE, per germline.

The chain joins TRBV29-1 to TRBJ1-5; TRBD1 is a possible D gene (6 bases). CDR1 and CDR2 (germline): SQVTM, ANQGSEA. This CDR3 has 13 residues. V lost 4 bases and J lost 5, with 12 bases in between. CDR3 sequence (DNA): TGCAGCGTTGGGGGGGGGCGGCATCAGCCCCAGCATTTT. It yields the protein CSVGGGRHQPQHF.

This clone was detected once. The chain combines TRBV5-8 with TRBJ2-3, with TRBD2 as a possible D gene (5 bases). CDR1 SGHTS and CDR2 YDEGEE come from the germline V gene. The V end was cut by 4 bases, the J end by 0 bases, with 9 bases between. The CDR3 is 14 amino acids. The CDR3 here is CASSPGISTDTQYF. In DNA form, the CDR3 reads TGTGCCAGCAGCCCGGGGATTAGCACAGATACGCAGTATTTT.

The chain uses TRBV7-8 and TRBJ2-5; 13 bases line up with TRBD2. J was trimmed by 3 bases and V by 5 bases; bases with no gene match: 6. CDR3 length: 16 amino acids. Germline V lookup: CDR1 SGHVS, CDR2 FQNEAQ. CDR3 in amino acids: CASSPSGLAGEETQYF. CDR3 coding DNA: TGTGCCAGCAGCCCGAGCGGACTAGCGGGAGAAGAGACCCAGTACTTC.

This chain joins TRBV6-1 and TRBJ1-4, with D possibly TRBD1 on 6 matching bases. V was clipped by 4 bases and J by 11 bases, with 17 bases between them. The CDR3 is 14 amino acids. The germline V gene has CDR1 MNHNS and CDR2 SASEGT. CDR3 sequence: CASSGIDRSRKLFF. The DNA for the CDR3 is TGTGCCAGCAGTGGCATTGACAGGTCGAGGAAACTGTTTTTT.

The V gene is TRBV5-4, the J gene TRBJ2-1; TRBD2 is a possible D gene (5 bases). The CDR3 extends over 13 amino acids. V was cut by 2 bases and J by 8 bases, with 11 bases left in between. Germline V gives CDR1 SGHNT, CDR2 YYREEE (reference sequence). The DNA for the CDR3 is TGTGCCAGCAGCTTAAGGGCTAGCTATGAGCAGTTCTTC. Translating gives CASSLRASYEQFF.

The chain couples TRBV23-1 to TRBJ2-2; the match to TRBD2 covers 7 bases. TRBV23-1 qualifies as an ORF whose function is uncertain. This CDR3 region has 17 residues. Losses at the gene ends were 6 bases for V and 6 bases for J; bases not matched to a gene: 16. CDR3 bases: TGCGCCAGCAGCCAGGCTGGGGGGGGAAGGACGCCCGGGGAGCTGTTTTTT. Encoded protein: CASSQAGGGRTPGELFF.